The T cell receptor (beta chain) described here comes from a study of blood T cell repertoires in COVID-19. Study at large: The United States, Italy and Spain were the sources of the acute and convalescent COVID-19 samples. T cells, B-cell-depleted T cells, or PBMCs provided the cDNA or gDNA that served as material.

This CDR3 comprises 16 residues. Germline CDR1 is SGHTA and CDR2 is FQGNSA. V lost 1 base and J 6 bases, leaving 16 bases between the germline ends. Per the original methods: The assay estimated nucleated cells by amplifying reference gene primers. Libraries were prepared by immunoSEQ multiplex PCR; TCRdb keeps only in-frame clonotypes and omits some of them. The V and J calls and clone size come from that table; D and trimming were worked out from the DNA. The sample carries about 140,000 clones, about 83% recorded once. The sample holds a few counts of this clone. The rearrangement links TRBV7-2 to TRBJ1-5, with unresolved D. Sequencing input: peripheral blood. The sequence was obtained from a man aged 45-65 years with acute or convalescent COVID-19. The CDR3 DNA reads TGTGCCAGCAGCTTAGGGGCCGGGAGGATAAGTCAGCCCCAGCATTTT. Translation: CASSLGAGRISQPQHF.